Each of the 9 T cell receptor beta chains below was sequenced from the same sample in a study of shared clonotypes between healthy human individuals. Assay used: immunoSEQ multiplex PCR; TCRdb lists only in-frame clones, some missing. The sample includes roughly 76,000 clones, 60% to 80% of them seen just once. Sequenced material: memory CD8+ T cells sorted from blood. Subset meaning: CD45RO+ cells pooled with CCR7-negative TemRA cells. These receptors were taken from a man aged 25 to 45 in good health.

This clone was counted at least ten times. CDR3 loop: CASSMMKTSGSIPDTGELFF. The CDR3 DNA reads as TGTGCCAGTAGTATGATGAAGACTAGCGGGAGTATCCCGGACACCGGGGAGCTGTTTTTT. This sequence joins TRBV19 and TRBJ2-2; 12 bases line up with TRBD2. Germline-derived CDR1 and CDR2 are LNHDA and SQIVND (reference sequence). The trim removed 3 bases at V and 3 bases at J, leaving 14 bases unmatched. The CDR3 is 20 amino acids.

This clone was observed a few times. This rearrangement joins TRBV11-2 to TRBJ1-3, with 11 nucleotides matching TRBD1. The CDR3 totals 12 residues. The germline V gene has CDR1 SGHAT and CDR2 FQNNGV. This CDR3 is CADRGLGNTIYF. The CDR3 DNA reads TGTGCGGACAGGGGGCTGGGAAACACCATATATTTT.

The chain combines TRBV9 with TRBJ2-1; 8 bases fit TRBD2. The germline V gene encodes CDR1 SGDLS and CDR2 YYNGEE. There are 14 residues in the CDR3. The ends lost 4 bases at V and 10 bases at J; junction bases unmatched: 10. The CDR3 here is CASSPGTRGTEQFF. The CDR3 DNA is TGTGCCAGCAGCCCCGGGACTAGGGGCACAGAGCAGTTCTTC.

Within the sample, this clone is medium-sized. The same CDR3 arises from other DNA sequences in this sample as well. This chain connects TRBV6-1 to TRBJ2-3, with 12 positions matching TRBD2. The CDR3 extends over 14 amino acids. Germline V lookup: CDR1 MNHNS, CDR2 SASEGT. V dropped 8 bases and J dropped 3; count of bases not matched to a gene: 3. The CDR3 reads CASLAGGPTDTQYF. CDR3 DNA sequence: TGTGCCAGCCTAGCGGGAGGGCCTACAGATACGCAGTATTTT.

The gene calls are TRBV6-5 and TRBJ2-7; D is uncertain. Trimming removed 0 bases at V and 1 base at J, with 10 bases between. CDR1 is MNHEY, CDR2 SVGAGI, per germline. CDR3 length: 15 residues. This CDR3 reads CASSYSALGSYEQYF. The CDR3 coding sequence is TGTGCCAGCAGTTACTCGGCTCTCGGGTCCTACGAGCAGTACTTC.

This clone has a handful of counts. In the same sample, other DNA sequences code for this CDR3. V is TRBV4-3 and J is TRBJ2-6; TRBD2 is a possible D gene (6 bases). The CDR3 extends over 16 amino acids. Germline lookup yields CDR1 LGHNA and CDR2 YSLEER. Trimming removed 0 bases from V and 4 bases from J, with 10 bases in between. The DNA for the CDR3 is TGCGCCAGCAGCCAAGAAGGAGGGGCGGGGGCCAACGTCCTGACTTTC. It codes for CASSQEGGAGANVLTF.

With regard to this clone: With a far larger clone one base away, a read error is the likely cause. The chain recombines TRBV6-5 with TRBJ2-7, with 9 bases aligning to TRBD2. This CDR3 comprises 13 residues. Germline V gives CDR1 MNHEY, CDR2 SVGAGI. Germline trimming cut 6 bases from V and 3 bases from J; bases unmatched to any gene: 3. This CDR3 reads CASSPTSGYEQYF. The CDR3 region has the DNA TGTGCCAGCAGCCCGACTAGCGGCTACGAGCAGTACTTC.

The rearrangement uses TRBV11-2 and TRBJ2-7, with 7 nucleotides matching TRBD2. V lost 2 bases and J lost 4; bases outside the gene matches: 11. Per the germline V gene, CDR1 is SGHAT and CDR2 is FQNNGV. This CDR3 region has 16 residues. The DNA for the CDR3 is TGTGCCAGCAGCTTATGGGGGGGGTTCGACTGGTACGAGCAGTACTTC. Translation gives CASSLWGGFDWYEQYF. The variable domain in full, completed from reference TRBV11-2 and TRBJ2-7, reads EAGVAQSPRYKIIEKRQSVAFWCNPISGHATLYWYQQILGQGPKLLIQFQNNGVVDDSQLPKDRFSAERLKGVDSTLKIQPAKLEDSAVYLCASSLWGGFDWYEQYFGPGTRLTVT.

The rearrangement joins TRBV25-1 to TRBJ1-4, with TRBD1 matching over 7 bases. This CDR3 has 16 residues. Looked up from germline, CDR1 is MGHDK and CDR2 is SYGVNS. V lost 4 bases to trimming and J lost 6 bases; unmatched junction nucleotides: 11. The CDR3 protein is CASSGRQGGFHEKLFF. CDR3 DNA sequence: TGTGCCAGCAGTGGGCGACAGGGCGGCTTTCATGAAAAACTGTTTTTT.